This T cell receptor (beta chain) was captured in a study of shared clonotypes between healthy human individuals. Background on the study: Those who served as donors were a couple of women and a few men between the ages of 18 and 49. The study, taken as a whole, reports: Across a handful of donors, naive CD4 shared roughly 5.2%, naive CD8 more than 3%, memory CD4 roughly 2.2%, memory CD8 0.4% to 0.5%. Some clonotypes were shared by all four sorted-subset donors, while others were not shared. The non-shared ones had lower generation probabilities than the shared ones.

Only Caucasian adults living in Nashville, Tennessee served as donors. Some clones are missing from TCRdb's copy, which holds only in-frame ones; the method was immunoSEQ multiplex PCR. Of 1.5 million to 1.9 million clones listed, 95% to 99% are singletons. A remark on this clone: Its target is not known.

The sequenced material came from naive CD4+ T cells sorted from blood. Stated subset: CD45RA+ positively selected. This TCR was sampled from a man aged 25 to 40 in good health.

CDR3 sequence (DNA): TGTGCCAGCTCACCACCGGACTCGATCCGGGAGACCCAGTACTTC. As protein: CASSPPDSIRETQYF. The V call is TRBV18, the J call TRBJ2-5; D might be TRBD2 (5 bases). Germline V gives CDR1 KGHSH, CDR2 LQKENI. Trimming took 0 bases from V and 5 from J, leaving 13 bases between them. This CDR3 has 15 amino acids.